A single sample is the source of the 22 T cell receptor beta chains below, sequenced in a study of T-cell memory formation after mild COVID-19. Each CDR3 protein gets one entry after TCRdb re-called the 5' RACE reads with MiXCR. The sample consists of 40,000 or so distinct CDR3 sequences, about 6.8% of them appearing once. The sample consisted of PBMCs or a T cell subset sorted from them (not recorded which). All receptors derive from an adult who had mild COVID-19 (a few samples of this study predate the infection). Cell type and time point are not known.

The V gene is TRBV7-3, the J gene TRBJ2-3; weak D call: TRBD1 (5 bases). In germline, CDR1 is SGHTA, CDR2 FQGTGA. V lost 2 bases to trimming and J lost 2 bases, with 8 bases between them. The CDR3 runs to 14 residues. CDR3 bases: TGTGCCAGCAGCTTAGACAGTTTCACAGATACGCAGTATTTT. Its protein is CASSLDSFTDTQYF.

This clonotype occurred many times. The rearrangement links TRBV6-6 to TRBJ2-4; 7 positions agree with TRBD1. The junction had 5 bases not matched to a gene; V was cut back by 2 bases and J by 7 bases. There are 14 residues in the CDR3. Per the germline V gene, CDR1 is MNHNY and CDR2 is SVGAGI (reference sequence). The CDR3 region has the DNA TGTGCCAGCAGTTACCTACAGGGGAAGAACATTCAGTACTTC. It is translated as CASSYLQGKNIQYF.

The table lists this clonotype with many counts. This chain links TRBV5-1 with TRBJ1-4; 8 bases map to TRBD1. The CDR3 has 14 residues. V trimming: 3 bases; J trimming: 13 bases; junction bases outside the gene matches: 11. Germline-derived CDR1 and CDR2 are SGHRS and YFSETQ. The CDR3 sequence is CASSSRQGSERLFF. The CDR3 coding sequence is TGCGCCAGCAGCTCTAGACAGGGGTCGGAGCGACTGTTTTTT.

This clonotype was observed at least ten times. J is TRBJ2-2 and V is TRBV11-2, with a weak D call TRBD2 (6 bases). CDR3 length: 15 residues. The V gene's germline CDR1 is SGHAT and CDR2 FQNNGV. V lost 6 bases and J 0 bases, leaving 11 bases between the germline ends. In nucleotides, the CDR3 is TGTGCCAGCAGATTCGCGGGGTCGAACACCGGGGAGCTGTTTTTT. Translation gives CASRFAGSNTGELFF.

This clonotype was seen repeatedly, ten times or more. The gene calls are TRBV4-3 and TRBJ2-4; D is unresolved. In germline, CDR1 is LGHNA, CDR2 YSLEER. This CDR3 contains 16 residues. Trimming left V 3 bases short and J 7 bases short, with 19 bases between. The CDR3 loop is CASSHSRESSRNIQYF. In DNA, the CDR3 is TGCGCCAGCAGCCATTCACGTGAGAGCTCCCGGAACATTCAGTACTTC.

This clonotype appeared many times. This rearrangement joins TRBV5-1 to TRBJ2-7; D not resolved. Germline CDR1 and CDR2: SGHRS and YFSETQ. The length of the CDR3 is 15 residues. Trimming removed 0 bases from V and 0 bases from J, with 10 bases in between. The CDR3: CASSLVYGSSYEQYF. CDR3 bases: TGCGCCAGCAGCTTGGTGTACGGCAGCTCCTACGAGCAGTACTTC.

This clonotype was detected only a few times. This rearrangement joins TRBV5-4 to TRBJ2-1; no clear D. The germline V gene encodes CDR1 SGHNT and CDR2 YYREEE (reference sequence). With 3 bases removed from V and 4 bases from J, the gap between germline ends came to 17 bases. The CDR3 has 16 amino acids. The CDR3 sequence is CASSSPGLHLYNEQFF. CDR3 DNA: TGTGCCAGCAGCTCACCCGGGCTACACCTATACAATGAGCAGTTCTTC.

The chain links TRBV7-3 to TRBJ2-2; D possibly corresponds to TRBD1 (5 bases). The CDR3 consists of 15 residues. The V gene lost 6 bases and the J gene lost 2 bases, with 13 bases spanning the gap. Germline lookup yields CDR1 SGHTA and CDR2 FQGTGA. The CDR3 loop is CASRAGARNTGELFF. In DNA, the CDR3 is TGTGCCAGCAGGGCTGGGGCCCGCAACACCGGGGAGCTGTTTTTT.

The rearrangement links TRBV7-3 to TRBJ1-6, with D possibly TRBD1 on 5 matching bases. Germline CDR1 is SGHTA and CDR2 is FQGTGA. The CDR3 covers 14 residues. V was clipped by 3 bases and J by 6 bases, with 9 bases between them. CDR3 amino acids: CASSLSGVNSPLHF. CDR3 DNA: TGTGCCAGCAGCTTGTCGGGGGTTAATTCACCCCTCCACTTT. Using reference TRBV7-3 and TRBJ1-6 for the parts outside the CDR3, the full variable domain is GAGVSQTPSNKVTEKGKYVELRCDPISGHTALYWYRQSLGQGPEFLIYFQGTGAADDSGLPNDRFFAVRPEGSVSTLKIQRTERGDSAVYLCASSLSGVNSPLHFGNGTRLTVT.

The V and J genes are TRBV20-1 and TRBJ1-2; maybe TRBD1 (5 bases). The germline V gene encodes CDR1 DFQATT and CDR2 SNEGSKA (reference sequence). V lost 2 bases and J 4 bases, leaving 17 bases between the germline ends. There are 15 residues in the CDR3. The CDR3 sequence is CSARTPGTLAYGYTF. Written as DNA, the CDR3 is TGCAGTGCTAGAACCCCGGGGACCTTAGCCTATGGCTACACCTTC.

V is TRBV3-1 and J is TRBJ1-5; 10 nucleotides match TRBD1. Germline-derived CDR1 and CDR2 are LGHDT and YNNKEL (reference sequence). CDR3 length: 16 residues. Trimming cost V 1 base and J 4 bases; bases outside gene matches: 4. The CDR3 DNA reads as TGTGCCAGCAGCCAAGGTGGGACAGGGGTTAATCAGCCCCAGCATTTT. Protein: CASSQGGTGVNQPQHF.

This clonotype came up many times. The chain combines TRBV30 with TRBJ2-1; D gene unclear. Per the germline V gene, CDR1 is GTSNPN and CDR2 is SVGIG (reference sequence). V was pared by 2 bases and J by 8 bases, with 7 bases between. This CDR3 comprises 11 residues. In DNA, the CDR3 is TGTGCCTGGAGTATTCAGGATGAGCAGTTCTTC. Residues: CAWSIQDEQFF. Drawing the rest from reference TRBV30 and TRBJ2-1, the complete variable domain is SQTIHQWPATLVQPVGSPLSLECTVEGTSNPNLYWYRQAAGRGLQLLFYSVGIGQISSEVPQNLSASRPQDRQFILSSKKLLLSDSGFYLCAWSIQDEQFFGPGTRLTVL.

This clonotype showed up many times. The chain links TRBV12-3 or TRBV12-4 to TRBJ2-1; 10 nucleotides match TRBD2. Unmatched junction bases numbered 12, after V lost 4 bases and J lost 12 bases. The CDR3 is 15 residues long. As DNA, the CDR3 is TGTGCCAGCAGTTCCTCCATTGGGACTAGCGAACCGCAGTTCTTC. Residues: CASSSSIGTSEPQFF.

This clonotype was detected ten times or more. DNA for the CDR3: TGTGCCAGCAGTATTAGGGACGAGCAGTACTTC. Its translation: CASSIRDEQYF. The gene calls are TRBV28 and TRBJ2-7; D unclear. V was pared by 5 bases and J by 5 bases, with 7 bases between. The CDR3 totals 11 residues. CDR1 and CDR2 (germline): MDHEN, SYDVKM.

This clonotype was seen many times. The CDR3 region has the DNA TGCAGCGGCGCCGACAGGGGAGGATCTAATGAAAAACTGTTTTTT. This sequence encodes CSGADRGGSNEKLFF. The rearrangement joins TRBV29-1 to TRBJ1-4, with 8 positions matching TRBD1. Germline-derived CDR1 and CDR2 are SQVTM and ANQGSEA. This CDR3 region has 15 residues. Unmatched junction bases numbered 10, after V lost 7 bases and J lost 3 bases.

This clonotype was detected only a few times. The V and J genes are TRBV24-1 and TRBJ1-2; 11 nucleotides align to TRBD1. CDR3 length equals 15 residues. V lost 3 bases and J lost 3; bases outside the gene matches: 2. Germline V lookup: CDR1 KGHDR, CDR2 SFDVKD. CDR3 protein: CATSDPGQGDYGYTF. CDR3 sequence (DNA): TGTGCCACCAGTGATCCGGGACAGGGGGACTATGGCTACACCTTC.

This clonotype was detected a few times. The CDR3 protein is CASSLAWRTSGLTEQFF. In DNA, the CDR3 is TGTGCCAGCAGTTTAGCGTGGAGGACTAGCGGGCTGACTGAGCAGTTCTTC. The chain couples TRBV12-3 or TRBV12-4 to TRBJ2-1, with 11 bases that match TRBD2. This CDR3 is 17 amino acids long. J lost 9 bases, V lost 0 bases, and 10 bases had no gene match.

There are a few counts of this clonotype. As DNA, the CDR3 is TGCGCCAGCAGCCAAGATTGGGGGAAGCCGCGGGAGACCCAGTACTTC. Encoded protein: CASSQDWGKPRETQYF. The chain uses TRBV4-1 and TRBJ2-5, with D perhaps being TRBD1 or TRBD2 (5 bases each). The germline V gene encodes CDR1 MGHRA and CDR2 YSYEKL. The CDR3 loop spans 16 amino acids. Trimming took 0 bases from V and 5 from J, leaving 16 bases between them.

This clonotype came up many times. The CDR3 protein is CASSWGSGANVLTF. The CDR3 DNA sequence: TGTGCCAGCAGCTGGGGCTCTGGGGCCAACGTCCTGACTTTC. The chain carries TRBV7-9 and TRBJ2-6, with no clear D. Germline V lookup: CDR1 SEHNR, CDR2 FQNEAQ (reference sequence). The CDR3 is 14 residues long. Trimming stripped 4 bases from V and 0 bases from J, with 4 bases between.

Worth noting for this clonotype: Since a much larger clone is just one base distant, this may be a read error. The chain is built from TRBV7-9 and TRBJ1-4; tentative D call: TRBD1 (6 bases). V lost 2 bases, J lost 6 bases, and 7 bases lay in between. CDR1 SEHNR and CDR2 FQNEAQ come from the germline V gene (reference sequence). The CDR3 spans 13 residues. DNA for the CDR3: TGTGCCAGCAGCTTATCAGGGGATGAAAAACTGTTTTTT. Translated, it gives CASSLSGDEKLFF.

This clonotype was seen repeatedly, ten times or more. The rearrangement links TRBV7-2 to TRBJ2-2; a possible D gene is TRBD2 (6 bases). Trimming removed 5 bases at V and 2 bases at J, with 18 bases between. CDR3 length equals 17 residues. CDR1 SGHTA and CDR2 FQGNSA come from the germline V gene. This CDR3 is CASSLMSWGVNTGELFF. CDR3 nucleotides: TGTGCCAGCAGCCTCATGAGTTGGGGGGTCAACACCGGGGAGCTGTTTTTT.

V usage is TRBV20-1 and J usage is TRBJ1-2; 9 bases are a match to TRBD1. Germline CDR1 reads DFQATT; CDR2 reads SNEGSKA (reference sequence). Trimming removed 2 bases from V and 8 bases from J; junction bases left unmatched: 9. This CDR3 is built from 14 residues. The CDR3 DNA is TGCAGTGCTAGACCTCCCGGGACAGGGTACGGCTACACCTTC. Its translation: CSARPPGTGYGYTF.